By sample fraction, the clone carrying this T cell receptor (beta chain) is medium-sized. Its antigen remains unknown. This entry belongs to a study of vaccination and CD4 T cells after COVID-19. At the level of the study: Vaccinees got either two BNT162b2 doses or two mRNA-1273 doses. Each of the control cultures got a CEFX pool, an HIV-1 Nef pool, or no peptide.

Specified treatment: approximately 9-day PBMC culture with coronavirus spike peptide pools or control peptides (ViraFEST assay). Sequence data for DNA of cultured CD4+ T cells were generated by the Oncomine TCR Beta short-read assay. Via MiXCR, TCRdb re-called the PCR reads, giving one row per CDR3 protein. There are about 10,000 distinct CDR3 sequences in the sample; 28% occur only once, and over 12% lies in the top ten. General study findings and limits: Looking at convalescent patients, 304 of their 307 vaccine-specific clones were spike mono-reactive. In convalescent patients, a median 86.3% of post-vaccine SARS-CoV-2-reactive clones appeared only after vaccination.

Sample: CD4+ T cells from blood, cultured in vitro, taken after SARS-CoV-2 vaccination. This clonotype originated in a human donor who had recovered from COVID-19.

The CDR3, as DNA: TGTGCCAGCAGCCCATTTACAGCTAATCAGCCCCAGCATTTT. It specifies CASSPFTANQPQHF. This chain connects TRBV7-9 to TRBJ1-5; D remains unclear. With 5 bases removed from V and 4 bases from J, the gap between germline ends came to 12 bases. The germline V gene has CDR1 SEHNR and CDR2 FQNEAQ (reference sequence). The CDR3 consists of 14 residues.